A single sample is the source of the 5 T cell receptor beta chains below, sequenced in a study of blood T cell repertoires in COVID-19. Repertoires were generated with immunoSEQ multiplex PCR, while TCRdb's copy carries only in-frame clones and drops some. The sample holds roughly 220,000 clones, around 83% seen once. Material for sequencing was PBMCs or T cells enriched from blood (not recorded which). The receptor source for this set is a woman between 35 and 50 years old with acute COVID-19.

The V gene is TRBV5-8, the J gene TRBJ2-5, with D possibly TRBD2 on 5 matching bases. CDR1 and CDR2 from the germline V gene are SGHTS and YDEGEE. The V end was cut by 5 bases, the J end by 2 bases, with 16 bases between. The CDR3 has 15 amino acids. CDR3 loop: CASRKELVPQETQYF. The CDR3 DNA reads as TGTGCCAGCAGAAAAGAACTAGTCCCGCAAGAGACCCAGTACTTC.

This clone was detected only once. The gene calls are TRBV19 and TRBJ2-3; 8 nucleotides match TRBD1. Germline CDR1 and CDR2: LNHDA and SQIVND (reference sequence). The length of the CDR3 is 14 residues. The V and J ends lost 8 bases and 0 bases, in that order; junction bases with no gene match: 4. CDR3 nucleotide sequence: TGTGCCAGTCACAGGGGGTCTAGCACAGATACGCAGTATTTT. This sequence encodes CASHRGSSTDTQYF.

The chain recombines TRBV30 with TRBJ1-4; 11 positions agree with TRBD1. CDR1 GTSNPN and CDR2 SVGIG come from the germline V gene (reference sequence). This CDR3 has 12 amino acids. J lost 9 bases, V lost 7 bases, and 4 bases had no gene match. The CDR3 bases are TGTGCCTTGGACAGGGGGCAGCAAAAACTGTTTTTT. It translates to CALDRGQQKLFF.

V gene TRBV28 combines with J gene TRBJ2-5, with no clear D. Germline V gene data show CDR1 as MDHEN and CDR2 as SYDVKM. The germline V and J ends were trimmed by 1 base and 1 base, with 4 bases remaining between them. CDR3 length equals 13 residues. CDR3 DNA sequence: TGTGCCAGCAGTTTATCAGGCCAAGAGACCCAGTACTTC. It is translated as CASSLSGQETQYF. Supplemented by reference TRBV28 and TRBJ2-5, the full variable domain reads DVKVTQSSRYLVKRTGEKVFLECVQDMDHENMFWYRQDPGLGLRLIYFSYDVKMKEKGDIPEGYSVSREKKERFSLILESASTNQTSMYLCASSLSGQETQYFGPGTRLLVL.

This clone was observed a handful of times. The gene calls are TRBV5-1 and TRBJ2-7; tentatively, D is TRBD2 (5 bases). Germline V gene sequence: CDR1 SGHRS, CDR2 YFSETQ. This CDR3 comprises 14 residues. V was pared by 4 bases and J by 5 bases, with 16 bases between. Here the CDR3 reads CASSPLGEVHEQYF. The CDR3, as DNA: TGCGCCAGCAGCCCCTTGGGAGAGGTCCACGAGCAGTACTTC.